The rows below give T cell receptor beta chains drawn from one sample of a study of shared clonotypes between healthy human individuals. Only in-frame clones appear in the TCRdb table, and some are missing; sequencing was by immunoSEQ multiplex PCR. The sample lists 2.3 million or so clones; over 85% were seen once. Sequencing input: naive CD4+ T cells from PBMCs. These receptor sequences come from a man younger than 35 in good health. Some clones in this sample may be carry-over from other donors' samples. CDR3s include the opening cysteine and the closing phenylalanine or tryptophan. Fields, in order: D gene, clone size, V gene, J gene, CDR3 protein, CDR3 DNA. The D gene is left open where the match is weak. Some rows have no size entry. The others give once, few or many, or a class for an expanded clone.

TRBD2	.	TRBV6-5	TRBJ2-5	CASSRTSGGTETQYF	TGTGCCAGCAGTCGGACTAGCGGGGGGACAGAGACCCAGTACTTC
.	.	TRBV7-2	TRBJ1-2	CASSLGGASIDGYTF	TGTGCCAGCAGCTTAGGTGGCGCGTCTATCGATGGCTACACCTTC
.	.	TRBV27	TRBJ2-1	CASRDSLNPSNEQFF	TGTGCCAGCAGGGACAGTCTAAACCCAAGCAATGAGCAGTTCTTC
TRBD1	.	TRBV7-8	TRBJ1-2	CASSRDRGDGYTF	TGTGCCAGCAGCCGAGACAGGGGGGATGGCTACACCTTC
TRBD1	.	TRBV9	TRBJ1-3	CASSGSRQGGGNTIYF	TGTGCCAGCAGCGGCTCCCGACAGGGGGGGGGAAACACCATATATTTT
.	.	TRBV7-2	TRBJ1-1	CASSWWGMNTEAFF	TGTGCCAGCAGCTGGTGGGGGATGAACACTGAAGCTTTCTTT
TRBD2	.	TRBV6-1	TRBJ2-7	CASNLERERYEQYF	TGTGCCAGCAATTTGGAGCGGGAGAGGTACGAGCAGTACTTC
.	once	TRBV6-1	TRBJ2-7	CASNGMGTYEQYF	TGTGCCAGCAATGGTATGGGGACATACGAGCAGTACTTC
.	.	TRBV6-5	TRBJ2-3	CASTWTGADTQYF	TGTGCCAGCACATGGACGGGGGCGGATACGCAGTATTTT
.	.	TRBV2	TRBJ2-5	CATSSGETQYF	TGTGCCACCTCAAGCGGAGAGACCCAGTACTTC